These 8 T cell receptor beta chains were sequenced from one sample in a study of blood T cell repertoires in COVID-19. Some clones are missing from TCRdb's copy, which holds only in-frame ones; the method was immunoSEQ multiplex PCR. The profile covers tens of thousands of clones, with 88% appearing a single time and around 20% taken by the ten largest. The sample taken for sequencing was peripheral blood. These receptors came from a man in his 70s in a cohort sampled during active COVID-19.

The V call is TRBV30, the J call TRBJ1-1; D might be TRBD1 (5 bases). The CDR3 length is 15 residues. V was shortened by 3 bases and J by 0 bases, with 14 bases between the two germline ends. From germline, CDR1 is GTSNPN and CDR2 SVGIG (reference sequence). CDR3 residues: CAWRGGRNMNTEAFF. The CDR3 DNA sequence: TGTGCCTGGAGGGGGGGACGAAACATGAACACTGAAGCTTTCTTT. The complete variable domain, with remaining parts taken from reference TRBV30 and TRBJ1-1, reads SQTIHQWPATLVQPVGSPLSLECTVEGTSNPNLYWYRQAAGRGLQLLFYSVGIGQISSEVPQNLSASRPQDRQFILSSKKLLLSDSGFYLCAWRGGRNMNTEAFFGQGTRLTVV.

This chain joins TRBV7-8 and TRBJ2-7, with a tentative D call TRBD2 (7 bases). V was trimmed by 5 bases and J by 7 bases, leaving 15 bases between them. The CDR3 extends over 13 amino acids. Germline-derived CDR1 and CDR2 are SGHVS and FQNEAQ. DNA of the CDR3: TGTGCCAGCAGCGTACTAGGGGGGGGTGAGCAGTACTTC. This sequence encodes CASSVLGGGEQYF.

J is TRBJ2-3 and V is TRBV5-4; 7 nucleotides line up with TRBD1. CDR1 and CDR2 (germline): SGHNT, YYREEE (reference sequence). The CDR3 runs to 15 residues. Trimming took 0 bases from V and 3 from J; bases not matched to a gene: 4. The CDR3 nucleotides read TGTGCCAGCAGCTTGGACAGGGGCTATACAGATACGCAGTATTTT. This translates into CASSLDRGYTDTQYF.

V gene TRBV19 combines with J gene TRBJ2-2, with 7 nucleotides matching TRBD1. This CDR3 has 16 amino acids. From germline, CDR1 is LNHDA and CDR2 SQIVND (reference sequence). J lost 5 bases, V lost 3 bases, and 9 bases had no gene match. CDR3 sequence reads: CASSIEARGFTGELFF. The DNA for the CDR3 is TGTGCCAGTAGTATCGAGGCCAGGGGGTTTACCGGGGAGCTGTTTTTT.

Here the CDR3 DNA reads TGTGCCAGCAGGCCCCGGGACAGGGGGCAGTACACCATATATTTT. Translated: CASRPRDRGQYTIYF. This sequence joins TRBV6-5 and TRBJ1-3; 12 bases align to TRBD1. J was trimmed by 8 bases and V by 6 bases; bases with no gene match: 8. Germline V lookup: CDR1 MNHEY, CDR2 SVGAGI. CDR3 length equals 15 residues.

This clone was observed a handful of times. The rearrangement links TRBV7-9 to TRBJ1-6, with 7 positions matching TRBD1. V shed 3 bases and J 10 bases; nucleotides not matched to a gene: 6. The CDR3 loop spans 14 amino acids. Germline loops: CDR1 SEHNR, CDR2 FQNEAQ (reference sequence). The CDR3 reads CASSLAKGGSPLHF. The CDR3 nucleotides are TGTGCCAGCAGCTTGGCCAAAGGGGGCTCACCCCTCCACTTT.

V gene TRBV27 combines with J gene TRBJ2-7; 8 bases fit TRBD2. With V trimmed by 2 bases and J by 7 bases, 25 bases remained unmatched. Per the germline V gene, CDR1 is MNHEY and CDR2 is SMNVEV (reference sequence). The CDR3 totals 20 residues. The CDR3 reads CASSLRSGGTGAAGVEEQYF. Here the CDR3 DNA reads TGTGCCAGCAGTTTAAGGTCTGGGGGGACTGGTGCAGCGGGGGTGGAGGAGCAGTACTTC.

CDR3 sequence reads: CASRGASGSRTGNEQFF. The CDR3 coding sequence is TGTGCCAGCAGGGGGGCTAGCGGGAGCCGGACGGGGAATGAGCAGTTCTTC. The V gene is TRBV28, the J gene TRBJ2-1; 10 bases are a match to TRBD2. CDR3 size: 17 residues. Germline CDR1 reads MDHEN; CDR2 reads SYDVKM. V lost 6 bases and J lost 7; bases outside the gene matches: 15.